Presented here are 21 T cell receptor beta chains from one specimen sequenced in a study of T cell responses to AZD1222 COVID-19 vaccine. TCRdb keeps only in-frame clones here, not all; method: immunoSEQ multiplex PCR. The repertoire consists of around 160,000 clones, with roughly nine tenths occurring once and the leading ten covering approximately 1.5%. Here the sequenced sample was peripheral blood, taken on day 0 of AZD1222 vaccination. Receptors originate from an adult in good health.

CDR3 protein: CASSQLSGNNSPLHF. CDR3 coding DNA: TGTGCCAGCAGCCAACTTTCGGGAAACAATTCACCCCTCCACTTT. The V call is TRBV3-1 (or the pseudogene TRBV3-2), the J call TRBJ1-6; no definite D call. The CDR3 loop spans 15 amino acids. Per germline, CDR1 LGHDT and CDR2 YNNKEL (reference sequence). The germline V and J ends were trimmed by 2 bases and 7 bases, with 12 bases remaining between them.

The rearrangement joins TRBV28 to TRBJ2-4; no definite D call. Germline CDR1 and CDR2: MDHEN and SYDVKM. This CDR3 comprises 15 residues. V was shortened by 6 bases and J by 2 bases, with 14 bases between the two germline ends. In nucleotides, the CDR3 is TGTGCCAGCAGAGCCGTCAGATTAACCAAAAACATTCAGTACTTC. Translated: CASRAVRLTKNIQYF.

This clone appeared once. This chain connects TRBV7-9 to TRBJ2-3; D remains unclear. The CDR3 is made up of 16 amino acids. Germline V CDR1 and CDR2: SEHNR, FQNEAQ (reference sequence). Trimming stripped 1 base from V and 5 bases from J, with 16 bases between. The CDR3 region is CASSLGGGDFEDTQYF. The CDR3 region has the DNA TGTGCCAGCAGCTTAGGGGGTGGGGATTTCGAAGATACGCAGTATTTT.

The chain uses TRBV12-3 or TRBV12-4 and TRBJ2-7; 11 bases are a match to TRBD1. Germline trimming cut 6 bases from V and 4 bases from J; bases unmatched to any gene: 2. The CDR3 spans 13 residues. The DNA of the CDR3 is TGTGCCAGCAGAGGACAGGGGGCTTACGAGCAGTACTTC. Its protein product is CASRGQGAYEQYF.

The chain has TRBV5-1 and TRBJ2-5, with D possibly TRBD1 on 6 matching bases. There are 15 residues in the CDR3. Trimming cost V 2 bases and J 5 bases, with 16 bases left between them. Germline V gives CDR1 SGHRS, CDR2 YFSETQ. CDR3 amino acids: CASSFLGGTGETQYF. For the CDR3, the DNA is TGCGCCAGCAGCTTCTTAGGGGGTACGGGGGAGACCCAGTACTTC.

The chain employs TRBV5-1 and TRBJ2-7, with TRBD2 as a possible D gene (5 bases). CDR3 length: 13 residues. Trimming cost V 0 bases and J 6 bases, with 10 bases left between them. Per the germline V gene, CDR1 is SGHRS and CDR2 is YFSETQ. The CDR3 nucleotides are TGCGCCAGCAGCTTGGAGGCTAGCAGCGAGCAGTACTTC. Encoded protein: CASSLEASSEQYF.

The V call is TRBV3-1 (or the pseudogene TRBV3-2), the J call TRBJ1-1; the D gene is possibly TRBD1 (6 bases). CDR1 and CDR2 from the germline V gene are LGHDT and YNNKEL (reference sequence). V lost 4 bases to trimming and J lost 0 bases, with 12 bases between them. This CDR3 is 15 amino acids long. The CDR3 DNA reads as TGTGCCAGCAGCCTTAGGGGGGCTTTGAACACTGAAGCTTTCTTT. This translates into CASSLRGALNTEAFF.

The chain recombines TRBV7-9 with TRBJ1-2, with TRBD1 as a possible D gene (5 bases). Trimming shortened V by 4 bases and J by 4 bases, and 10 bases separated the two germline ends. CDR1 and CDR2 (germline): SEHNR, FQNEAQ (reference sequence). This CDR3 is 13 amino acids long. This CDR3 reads CASSWGPSYGYTF. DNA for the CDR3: TGTGCCAGCAGCTGGGGACCTAGCTATGGCTACACCTTC.

CDR3 DNA: TGTGCCAGCAGTCCTCCCCGGCCGACACCTATTAGATATGGCTACACCTTC. Amino acid sequence: CASSPPRPTPIRYGYTF. The chain is built from TRBV28 and TRBJ1-2, with D hard to call. Germline CDR1 MDHEN, CDR2 SYDVKM. The CDR3 has 17 residues. V lost 5 bases, J lost 5 bases, and 24 bases lay in between.

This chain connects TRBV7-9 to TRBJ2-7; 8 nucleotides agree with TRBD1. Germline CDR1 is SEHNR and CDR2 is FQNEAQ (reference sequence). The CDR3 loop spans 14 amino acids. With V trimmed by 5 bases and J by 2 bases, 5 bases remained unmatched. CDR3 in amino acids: CASSPGQAPYEQYF. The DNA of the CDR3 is TGTGCCAGCAGCCCGGGACAGGCCCCCTACGAGCAGTACTTC.

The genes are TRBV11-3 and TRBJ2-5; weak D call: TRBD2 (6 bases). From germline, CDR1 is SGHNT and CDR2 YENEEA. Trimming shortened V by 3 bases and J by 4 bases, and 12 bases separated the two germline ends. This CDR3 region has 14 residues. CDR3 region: CASSFSGRGETQYF. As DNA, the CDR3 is TGTGCCAGCAGCTTCTCGGGGCGGGGAGAGACCCAGTACTTC.

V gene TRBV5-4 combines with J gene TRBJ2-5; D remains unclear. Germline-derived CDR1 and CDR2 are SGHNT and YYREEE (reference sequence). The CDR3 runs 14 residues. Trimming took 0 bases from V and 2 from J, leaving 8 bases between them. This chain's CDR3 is CASSLAASQETQYF. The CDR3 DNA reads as TGTGCCAGCAGCTTGGCGGCATCACAAGAGACCCAGTACTTC. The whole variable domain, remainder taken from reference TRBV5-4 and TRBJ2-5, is ETGVTQSPTHLIKTRGQQVTLRCSSQSGHNTVSWYQQALGQGPQFIFQYYREEENGRGNFPPRFSGLQFPNYSSELNVNALELDDSALYLCASSLAASQETQYFGPGTRLLVL.

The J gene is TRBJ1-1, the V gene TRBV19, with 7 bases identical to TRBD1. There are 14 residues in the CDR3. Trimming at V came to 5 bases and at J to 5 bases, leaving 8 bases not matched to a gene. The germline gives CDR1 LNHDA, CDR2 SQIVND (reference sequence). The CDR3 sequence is CASSPKAGGTEAFF. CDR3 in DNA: TGTGCCAGTAGTCCGAAAGCAGGGGGGACTGAAGCTTTCTTT.

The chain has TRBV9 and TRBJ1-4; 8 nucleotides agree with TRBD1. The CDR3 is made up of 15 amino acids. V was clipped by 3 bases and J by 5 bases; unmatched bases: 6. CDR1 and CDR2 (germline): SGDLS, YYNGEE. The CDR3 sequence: CASSDGQGGNEKLFF. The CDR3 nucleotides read TGTGCCAGCAGCGACGGACAGGGAGGGAATGAAAAACTGTTTTTT.

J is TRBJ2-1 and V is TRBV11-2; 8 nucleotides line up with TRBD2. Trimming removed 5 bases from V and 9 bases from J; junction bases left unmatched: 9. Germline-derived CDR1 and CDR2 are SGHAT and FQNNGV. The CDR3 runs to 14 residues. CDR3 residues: CASSPAQTSAEQFF. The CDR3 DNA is TGTGCCAGCAGCCCAGCCCAGACTAGCGCTGAGCAGTTCTTC. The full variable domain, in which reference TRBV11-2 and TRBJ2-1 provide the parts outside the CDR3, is EAGVAQSPRYKIIEKRQSVAFWCNPISGHATLYWYQQILGQGPKLLIQFQNNGVVDDSQLPKDRFSAERLKGVDSTLKIQPAKLEDSAVYLCASSPAQTSAEQFFGPGTRLTVL.

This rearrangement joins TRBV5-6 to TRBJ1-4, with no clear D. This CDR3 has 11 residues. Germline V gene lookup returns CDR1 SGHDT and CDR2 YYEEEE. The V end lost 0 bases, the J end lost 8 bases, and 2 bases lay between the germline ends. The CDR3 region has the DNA TGTGCCAGCAGCTTGGACGAAAAACTGTTTTTT. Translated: CASSLDEKLFF.

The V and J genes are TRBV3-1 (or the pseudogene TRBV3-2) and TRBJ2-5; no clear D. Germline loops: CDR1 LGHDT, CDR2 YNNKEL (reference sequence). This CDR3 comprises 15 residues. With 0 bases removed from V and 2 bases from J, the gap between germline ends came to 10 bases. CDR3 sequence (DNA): TGTGCCAGCAGCCAAGATTGGTCTAGACAAGAGACCCAGTACTTC. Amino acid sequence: CASSQDWSRQETQYF.

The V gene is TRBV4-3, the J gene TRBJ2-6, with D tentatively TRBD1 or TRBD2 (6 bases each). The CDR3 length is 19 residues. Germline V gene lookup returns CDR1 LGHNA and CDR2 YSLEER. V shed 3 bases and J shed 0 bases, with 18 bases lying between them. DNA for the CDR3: TGCGCCAGCAGCCAGTGGGGGGCCAGGCCTACCTCTGGGGCCAACGTCCTGACTTTC. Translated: CASSQWGARPTSGANVLTF.

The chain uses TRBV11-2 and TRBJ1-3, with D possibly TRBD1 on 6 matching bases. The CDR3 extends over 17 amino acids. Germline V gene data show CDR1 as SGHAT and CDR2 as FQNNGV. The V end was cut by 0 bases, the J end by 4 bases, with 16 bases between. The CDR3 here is CASSLDWGALGGNTIYF. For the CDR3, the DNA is TGTGCCAGCAGCTTAGACTGGGGGGCTTTGGGAGGAAACACCATATATTTT.

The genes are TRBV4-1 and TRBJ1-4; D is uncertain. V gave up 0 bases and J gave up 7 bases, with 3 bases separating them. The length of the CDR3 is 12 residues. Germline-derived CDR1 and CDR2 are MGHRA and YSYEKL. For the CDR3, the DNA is TGCGCCAGCAGCCAAGAGGGTGAAAAACTGTTTTTT. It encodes CASSQEGEKLFF.

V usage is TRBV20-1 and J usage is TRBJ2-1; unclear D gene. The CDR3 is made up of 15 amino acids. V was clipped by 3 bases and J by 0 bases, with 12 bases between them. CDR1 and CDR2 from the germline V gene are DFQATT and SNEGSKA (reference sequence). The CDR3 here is CSASIDSSSYNEQFF. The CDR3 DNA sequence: TGCAGTGCTAGTATTGACTCGAGCTCCTACAATGAGCAGTTCTTC.